This TCR beta chain was identified in a study of T cells in Graves' hyperthyroidism and ophthalmopathy (dated by TCRdb to between 2018 and 2021). Concerning the study at large: Peripheral blood was sampled at the time of initial diagnosis, prior to any treatment. TCR V-J signatures able to tell the groups apart were searched for in a discovery cohort of 100 or so patients, of whom approximately 40 had Graves' ophthalmopathy and about 55 had stable Graves' hyperthyroidism. An independent validation cohort of under 20 hyperthyroidism patients and about 16 patients who later progressed to ophthalmopathy tested prospective prediction of ophthalmopathy. For training and testing, the 100 or so patients in the discovery cohort were randomly divided in a 7:3 ratio. In six Graves' hyperthyroidism patients, the study also compared T-cell repertoires from thyroid tissue with T-cell repertoires from blood. After sampling, hyperthyroidism patients received methimazole starting at 30 mg daily, and ophthalmopathy patients received high-dose intravenous methylprednisolone. According to the paper, TCR Vbeta CDR3 sequencing was carried out on 135 peripheral blood samples, which came from under 50 ophthalmopathy, under 80 hyperthyroidism and around 17 progressor patients. Findings and caveats that apply to the study as a whole: In validation, the model predicted progression to ophthalmopathy with about 71% sensitivity and less than 75% specificity, a median of about six months before onset. Sample size was not statistically predetermined, and blinding of investigators to group allocation was not performed. A 13 V-J signature model separated ophthalmopathy from stable hyperthyroidism, with approximately 86% sensitivity and just under 84% specificity in cross-validation and 80%/75% in testing. Most expanded thyroid clonotypes (frequency above 0.001) were also found in blood, which suggests that blood repertoires may mirror thyroid immune responses.

As encoded in the germline V gene, CDR1 is SGHTA while CDR2 is FQGNSA. Trimming accounts for 1 base at V and 0 bases at J, while the number of junction bases matched to no gene is 13. Counted from cysteine to phenylalanine, this CDR3 has 20 amino acids. Of all the DNA, just the CDR3 is kept, 60 bases in frame from base 1. The TCR beta CDR3 regions were amplified from the RNA transcripts. The TCR CDR3 was subjected to a first round of RT-PCR using the HTBI primer set and the Qiagen OneStep RT-PCR kit. The libraries were constructed in a second round of multiplex PCR and then size-selected and purified. Paired-end sequencing of the libraries was performed with 100 bp reads on an Illumina HiSeq2000. Regarding the original processing steps: SOAPnuke was used to process the raw data, with reads discarded if the reads contained adapters or uncalled bases, had a mean Phred below 15, or lacked an exact constant-primer or identifier match. High-quality paired reads were merged with COPE v1.2.5, and unique nucleotide sequences were defined as clonotypes. Clonotypes were aligned to IMGT TRBV, TRBD and TRBJ reference segments using MiTCR v1.1. Only V-J combinations with frequency above 0.0001, covering 99.2% of repertoires, were analysed. The TCS score was defined as F50 (clonal expansion) divided by E x V (chaos), with BLOSUM62-based TCRdist calculated between CDR3 peptides within each V-J. Welch's t-statistics and random forest reduced around 510 V-J features to about 12, which were used in a naive Bayes classifier (R e1071). TCRdb reprocessing: public reads trimmed at Q25 with fastp, clones called with MiXCR, in-frame beta chains kept. For every CDR3 protein sequence, its rows merge into one entry that carries the most common genes and DNA. These V and J calls originate from TCRdb's pipeline instead of the authors' own analysis. The sample table shows fewer than 450,000 distinct CDR3 sequences, and roughly 15% are seen once. Jointly, the top ten make up roughly 20% of the sample.

Ophthalmopathy patients had moderately to severely active disease, with a Clinical Activity Score of 3 or more, a NOSPECS grade of 4 or more, and a disease duration of less than 3 months. The study excluded patients with uncontrolled infections, other autoimmune diseases, pregnancy or lactation. Clinical symptoms, serum thyroxine and TRAb, thyroid ultrasound, and orbital computed tomography formed the basis for the diagnoses. PBMCs were isolated from 10 ml of fresh peripheral blood by Ficoll-Paque density gradient centrifugation. Total RNA was extracted using Trizol reagent, and RNA quality was assessed on an Agilent 2100 Bioanalyzer. Comment on this clonotype: Its antigen specificity is not known. Base qualities were left out, and no much larger clone turns up one base away.

Source material: blood. This receptor was obtained from a woman in her sixties or seventies with Graves' ophthalmopathy. Rearrangement joined TRBV7-2 to TRBJ2-4; 9 bases in the junction line up with TRBD2. The CDR3 protein sequence reads: CASSLEWASGVDLAKNIQYF. The nucleotide sequence is TGTGCCAGCAGCTTAGAATGGGCTAGCGGGGTTGACCTAGCCAAAAACATTCAGTACTTC.